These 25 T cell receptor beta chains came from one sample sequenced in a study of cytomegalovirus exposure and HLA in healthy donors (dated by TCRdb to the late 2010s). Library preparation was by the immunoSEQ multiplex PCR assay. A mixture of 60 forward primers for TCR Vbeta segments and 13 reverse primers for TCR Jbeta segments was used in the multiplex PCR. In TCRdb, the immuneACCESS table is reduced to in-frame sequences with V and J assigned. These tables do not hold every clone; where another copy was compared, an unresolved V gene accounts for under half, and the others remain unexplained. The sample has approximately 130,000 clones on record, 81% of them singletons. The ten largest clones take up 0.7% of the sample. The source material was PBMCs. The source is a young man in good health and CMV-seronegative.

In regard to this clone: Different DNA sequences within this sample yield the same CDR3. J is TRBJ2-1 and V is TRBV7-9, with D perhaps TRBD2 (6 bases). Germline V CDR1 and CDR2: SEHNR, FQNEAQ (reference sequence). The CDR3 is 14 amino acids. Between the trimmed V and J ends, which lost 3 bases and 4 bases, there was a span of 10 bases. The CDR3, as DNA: TGTGCCAGCAGCTTGGCCGGGACTTACAATGAGCAGTTCTTC. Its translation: CASSLAGTYNEQFF.

The DNA of the CDR3 is TGTGCCTGGAGTGTTGCGGATGAGCAGTTCTTC. Its protein product is CAWSVADEQFF. This sequence joins TRBV30 and TRBJ2-1; D call uncertain. The CDR3 spans 11 residues. V shed 0 bases and J shed 8 bases, with 5 bases lying between them. In germline, CDR1 is GTSNPN, CDR2 SVGIG (reference sequence). Based on the CDR3 plus reference TRBV30 and TRBJ2-1, the full variable domain is SQTIHQWPATLVQPVGSPLSLECTVEGTSNPNLYWYRQAAGRGLQLLFYSVGIGQISSEVPQNLSASRPQDRQFILSSKKLLLSDSGFYLCAWSVADEQFFGPGTRLTVL.

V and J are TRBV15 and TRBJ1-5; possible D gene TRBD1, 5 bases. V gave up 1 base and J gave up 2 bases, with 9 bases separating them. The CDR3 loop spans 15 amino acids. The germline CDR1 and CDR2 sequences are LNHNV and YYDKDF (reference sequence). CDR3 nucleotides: TGTGCCACCAGCAGAGCAGGGAAGGGCAATCAGCCCCAGCATTTT. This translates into CATSRAGKGNQPQHF.

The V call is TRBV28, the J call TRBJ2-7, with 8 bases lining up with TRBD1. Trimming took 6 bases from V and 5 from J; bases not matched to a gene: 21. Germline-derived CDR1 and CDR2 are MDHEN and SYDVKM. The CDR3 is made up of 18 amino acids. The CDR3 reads CASRRDGGQVTFIDEQYF. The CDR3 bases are TGTGCCAGCAGACGCGACGGGGGACAGGTAACATTTATCGACGAGCAGTACTTC.

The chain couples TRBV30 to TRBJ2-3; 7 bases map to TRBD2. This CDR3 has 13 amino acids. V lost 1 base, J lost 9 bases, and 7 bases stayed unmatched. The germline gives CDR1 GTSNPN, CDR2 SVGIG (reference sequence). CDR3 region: CAWSEAAGSTQYF. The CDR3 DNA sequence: TGTGCCTGGAGTGAGGCAGCGGGGTCGACGCAGTATTTT.

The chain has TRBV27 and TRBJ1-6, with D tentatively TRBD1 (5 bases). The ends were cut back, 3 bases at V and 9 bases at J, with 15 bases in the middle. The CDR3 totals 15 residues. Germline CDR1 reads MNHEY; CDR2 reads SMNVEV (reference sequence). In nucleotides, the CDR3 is TGTGCCAGCAGTTTTCTCCAGGGTGGACGTTCACCCCTCCACTTT. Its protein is CASSFLQGGRSPLHF.

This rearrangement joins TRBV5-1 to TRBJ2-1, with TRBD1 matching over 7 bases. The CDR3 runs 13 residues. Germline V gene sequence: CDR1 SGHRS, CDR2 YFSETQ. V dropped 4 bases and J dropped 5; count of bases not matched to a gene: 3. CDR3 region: CASSGDRDNEQFF. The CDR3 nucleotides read TGCGCCAGCAGCGGAGACAGGGACAATGAGCAGTTCTTC.

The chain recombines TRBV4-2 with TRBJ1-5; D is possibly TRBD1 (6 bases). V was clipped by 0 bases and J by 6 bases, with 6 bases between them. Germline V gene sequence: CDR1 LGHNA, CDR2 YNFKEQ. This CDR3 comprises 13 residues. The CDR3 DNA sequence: TGTGCCAGCAGCCAAGAGGGGGCTCAGCCCCAGCATTTT. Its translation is CASSQEGAQPQHF.

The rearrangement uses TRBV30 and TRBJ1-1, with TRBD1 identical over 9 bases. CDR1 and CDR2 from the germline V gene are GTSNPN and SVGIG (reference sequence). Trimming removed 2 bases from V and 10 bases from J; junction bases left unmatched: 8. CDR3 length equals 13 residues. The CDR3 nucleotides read TGTGCCTGGAGTCCCCCGGACAGGGGTGCAGCTTTCTTT. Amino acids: CAWSPPDRGAAFF.

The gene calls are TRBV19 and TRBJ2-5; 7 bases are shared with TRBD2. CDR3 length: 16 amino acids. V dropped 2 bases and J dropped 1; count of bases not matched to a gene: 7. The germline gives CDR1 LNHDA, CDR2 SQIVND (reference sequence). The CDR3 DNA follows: TGTGCCAGTAGTATAAAGAGCGGGGCCTCCCAAGAGACCCAGTACTTC. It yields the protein CASSIKSGASQETQYF.

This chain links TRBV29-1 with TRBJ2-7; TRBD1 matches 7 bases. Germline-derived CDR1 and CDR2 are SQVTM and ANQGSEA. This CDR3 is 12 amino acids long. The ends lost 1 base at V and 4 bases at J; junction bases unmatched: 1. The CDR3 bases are TGCAGCGTTGAAGGCAGGGGGTACGAGCAGTACTTC. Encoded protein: CSVEGRGYEQYF.

Here the CDR3 DNA reads TGCAGCGTTGGAACAGGCGCCTATGGCTACACCTTC. Translation gives CSVGTGAYGYTF. This chain connects TRBV29-1 to TRBJ1-2; possibly TRBD1 for D (5 bases). Germline CDR1 SQVTM, CDR2 ANQGSEA. This CDR3 region has 12 residues. V was cut by 4 bases and J by 4 bases, with 10 bases left in between.

CDR3 sequence (DNA): TGTGCCAGCAGTCGCCGTATGGGGGGGTCACCCCTCCACTTT. The encoded protein is CASSRRMGGSPLHF. This chain connects TRBV6-5 to TRBJ1-6, with a possible D match to TRBD1 (5 bases). Trimming cost V 5 bases and J 10 bases, with 15 bases left between them. Germline V gives CDR1 MNHEY, CDR2 SVGAGI. The CDR3 spans 14 residues.

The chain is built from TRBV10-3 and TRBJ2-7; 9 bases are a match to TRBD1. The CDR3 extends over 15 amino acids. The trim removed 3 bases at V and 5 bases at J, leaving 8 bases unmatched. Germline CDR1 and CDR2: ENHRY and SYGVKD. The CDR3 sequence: CAISEPGQGSHEQYF. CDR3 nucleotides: TGTGCCATCAGTGAACCGGGACAGGGATCACACGAGCAGTACTTC.

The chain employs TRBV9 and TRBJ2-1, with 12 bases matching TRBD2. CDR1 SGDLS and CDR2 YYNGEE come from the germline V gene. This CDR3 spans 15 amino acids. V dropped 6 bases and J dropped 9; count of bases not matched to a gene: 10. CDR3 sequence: CASIGTSGPLSEQFF. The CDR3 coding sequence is TGTGCCAGCATCGGGACTAGCGGGCCGCTCAGTGAGCAGTTCTTC.

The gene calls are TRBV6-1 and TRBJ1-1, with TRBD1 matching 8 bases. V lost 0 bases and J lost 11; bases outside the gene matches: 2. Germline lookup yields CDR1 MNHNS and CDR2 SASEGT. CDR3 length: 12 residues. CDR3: CASSEAYRGAFF. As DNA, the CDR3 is TGTGCCAGCAGTGAAGCCTACAGGGGGGCTTTCTTT.

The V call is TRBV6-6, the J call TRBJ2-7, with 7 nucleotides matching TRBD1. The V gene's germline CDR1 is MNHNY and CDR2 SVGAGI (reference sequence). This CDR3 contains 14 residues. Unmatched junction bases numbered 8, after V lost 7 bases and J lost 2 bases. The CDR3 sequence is CASIDRDRAYEQYF. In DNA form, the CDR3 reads TGTGCCAGCATAGACCGAGACAGGGCCTACGAGCAGTACTTC.

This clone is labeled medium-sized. The chain's CDR3 is CASSSSGGATDTQYF. The CDR3 coding sequence is TGTGCCAGCAGTTCTAGCGGGGGGGCCACAGATACGCAGTATTTT. The chain recombines TRBV6-4 with TRBJ2-3, with TRBD2 matching over 12 bases. Germline V gives CDR1 MRHNA, CDR2 SNTAGT. This CDR3 is 15 amino acids long. Trimming at V came to 5 bases and at J to 2 bases, leaving 2 bases not matched to a gene.

The DNA for the CDR3 is TGTGCCAGTAGTATTACCGCGGGACAGGGAAAGCAGGTCAACACCTTC. This gives the protein CASSITAGQGKQVNTF. The rearrangement uses TRBV19 and TRBJ1-2, with 9 bases matching TRBD1. This CDR3 has 16 residues. Germline assignment: CDR1 LNHDA and CDR2 SQIVND (reference sequence). V shed 3 bases, J shed 12 bases, and the junction held 17 bases outside the gene matches.

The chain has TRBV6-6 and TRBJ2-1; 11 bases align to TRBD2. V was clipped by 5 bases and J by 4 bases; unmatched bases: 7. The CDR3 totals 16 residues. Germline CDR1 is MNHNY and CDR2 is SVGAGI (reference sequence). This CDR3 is CASSNGLAGLYNEQFF. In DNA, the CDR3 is TGTGCCAGCAGTAACGGACTAGCGGGCCTATACAATGAGCAGTTCTTC.

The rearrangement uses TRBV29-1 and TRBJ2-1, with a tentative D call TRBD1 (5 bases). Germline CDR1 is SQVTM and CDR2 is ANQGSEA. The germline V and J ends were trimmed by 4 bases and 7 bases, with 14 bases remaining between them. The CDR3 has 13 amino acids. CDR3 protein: CSVVRQSGNEQFF. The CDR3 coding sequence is TGCAGCGTTGTAAGACAGTCCGGTAATGAGCAGTTCTTC.

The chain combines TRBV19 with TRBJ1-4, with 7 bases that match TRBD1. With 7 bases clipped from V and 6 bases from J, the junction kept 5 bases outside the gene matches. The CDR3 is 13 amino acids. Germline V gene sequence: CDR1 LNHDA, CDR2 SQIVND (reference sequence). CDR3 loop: CASMQGGDEKLFF. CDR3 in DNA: TGTGCCAGTATGCAGGGGGGAGATGAAAAACTGTTTTTT.

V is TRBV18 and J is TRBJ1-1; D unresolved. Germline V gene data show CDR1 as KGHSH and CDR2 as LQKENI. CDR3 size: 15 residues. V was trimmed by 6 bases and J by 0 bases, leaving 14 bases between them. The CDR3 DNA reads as TGTGCCAGCTCCCCCAGGTTACGCATGAACACTGAAGCTTTCTTT. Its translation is CASSPRLRMNTEAFF. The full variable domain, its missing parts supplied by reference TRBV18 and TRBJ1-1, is NAGVMQNPRHLVRRRGQEARLRCSPMKGHSHVYWYRQLPEEGLKFMVYLQKENIIDESGMPKERFSAEFPKEGPSILRIQQVVRGDSAAYFCASSPRLRMNTEAFFGQGTRLTVV.

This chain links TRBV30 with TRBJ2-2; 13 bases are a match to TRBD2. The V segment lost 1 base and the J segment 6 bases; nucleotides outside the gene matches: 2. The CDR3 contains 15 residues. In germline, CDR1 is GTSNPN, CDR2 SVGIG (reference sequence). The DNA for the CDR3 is TGTGCCTGGAGTGGACTAGCGGGGGGTGCCGGGGAGCTGTTTTTT. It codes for CAWSGLAGGAGELFF. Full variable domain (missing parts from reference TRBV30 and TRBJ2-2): SQTIHQWPATLVQPVGSPLSLECTVEGTSNPNLYWYRQAAGRGLQLLFYSVGIGQISSEVPQNLSASRPQDRQFILSSKKLLLSDSGFYLCAWSGLAGGAGELFFGEGSRLTVL.

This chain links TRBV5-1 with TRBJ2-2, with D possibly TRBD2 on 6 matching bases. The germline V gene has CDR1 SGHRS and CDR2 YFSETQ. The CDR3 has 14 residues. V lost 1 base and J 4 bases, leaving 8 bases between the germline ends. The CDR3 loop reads CASSLIGGTGELFF. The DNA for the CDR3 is TGCGCCAGCAGCTTGATCGGGGGCACCGGGGAGCTGTTTTTT. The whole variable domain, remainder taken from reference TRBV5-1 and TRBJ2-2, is KAGVTQTPRYLIKTRGQQVTLSCSPISGHRSVSWYQQTPGQGLQFLFEYFSETQRNKGNFPGRFSGRQFSNSRSEMNVSTLELGDSALYLCASSLIGGTGELFFGEGSRLTVL.